This T cell receptor beta chain was found in a study of T cell repertoires in cytomegalovirus infection. Findings and caveats of the study: Ex vivo, HLA-C-restricted CMV-specific TCR beta clonotypes prevailed over the rest of the response.

A single record per CDR3 protein comes from TCRdb applying MiXCR to the reads. The sample yields about a million distinct CDR3 sequences, around 30% seen once. About this clonotype itself: Its antigen is undetermined.

Germline V gene sequence: CDR1 ENHRY, CDR2 SYGVKD. The J segment lost 6 bases and the V segment lost 5 bases, leaving 1 base of the junction unmatched. CDR3 length: 12 amino acids. The source of this sequence is a human donor in good health (CMV status not recorded). Some clones in this sample may be carry-over from other donors' samples. Source: cultured CD8+ T cells from PBMCs, taken from culture after CMV antigen stimulation. The rearrangement links TRBV10-3 to TRBJ2-1; 7 bases agree with TRBD1. The CDR3 loop is CAISRTGNEQFF. In DNA, the CDR3 is TGTGCCATCAGTCGGACAGGCAATGAGCAGTTCTTC.